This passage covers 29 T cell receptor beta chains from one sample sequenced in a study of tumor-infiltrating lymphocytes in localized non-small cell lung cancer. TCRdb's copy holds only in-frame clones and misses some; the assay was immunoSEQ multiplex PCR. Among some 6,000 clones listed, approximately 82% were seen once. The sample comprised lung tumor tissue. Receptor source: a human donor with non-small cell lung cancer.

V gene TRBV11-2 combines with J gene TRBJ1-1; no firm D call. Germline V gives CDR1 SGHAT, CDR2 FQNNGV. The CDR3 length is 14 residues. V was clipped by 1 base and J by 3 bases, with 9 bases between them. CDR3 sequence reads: CASSLGQAYTEAFF. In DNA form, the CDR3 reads TGTGCCAGCAGCTTAGGGCAGGCGTACACTGAAGCTTTCTTT.

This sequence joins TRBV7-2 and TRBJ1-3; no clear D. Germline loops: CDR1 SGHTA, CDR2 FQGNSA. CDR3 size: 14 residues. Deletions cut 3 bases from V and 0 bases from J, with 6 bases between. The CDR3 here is CASSFYSSGNTIYF. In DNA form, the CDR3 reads TGTGCCAGCAGCTTTTACAGCTCTGGAAACACCATATATTTT.

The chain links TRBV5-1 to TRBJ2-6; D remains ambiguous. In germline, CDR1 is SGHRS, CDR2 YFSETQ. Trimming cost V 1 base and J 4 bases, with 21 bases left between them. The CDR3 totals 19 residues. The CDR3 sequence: CASSLKTGPSLTGANVLTF. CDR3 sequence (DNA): TGCGCCAGCAGCTTGAAGACTGGACCATCGCTGACAGGGGCCAACGTCCTGACTTTC.

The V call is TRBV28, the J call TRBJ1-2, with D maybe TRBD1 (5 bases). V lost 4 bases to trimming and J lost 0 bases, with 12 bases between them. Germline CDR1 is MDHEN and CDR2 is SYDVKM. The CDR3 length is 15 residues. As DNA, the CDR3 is TGTGCCAGCAGTTCCGGGACGGCCGCTAACTATGGCTACACCTTC. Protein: CASSSGTAANYGYTF.

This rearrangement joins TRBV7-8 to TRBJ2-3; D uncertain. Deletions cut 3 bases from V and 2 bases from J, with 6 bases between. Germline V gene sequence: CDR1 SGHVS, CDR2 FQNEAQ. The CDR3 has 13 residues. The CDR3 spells CASSFGFTDTQYF. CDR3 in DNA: TGTGCCAGCAGCTTCGGATTCACAGATACGCAGTATTTT.

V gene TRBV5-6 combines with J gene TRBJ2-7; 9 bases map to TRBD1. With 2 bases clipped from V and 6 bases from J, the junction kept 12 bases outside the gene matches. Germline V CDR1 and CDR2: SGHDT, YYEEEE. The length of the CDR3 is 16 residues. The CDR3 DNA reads TGTGCCAGCAGCTTTACCGGGACAGGGAATCACCTCGAGCAGTACTTC. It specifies CASSFTGTGNHLEQYF.

Here the CDR3 reads CASSLSRGRPGELFF. DNA for the CDR3: TGTGCCAGCAGCTTGTCCAGGGGGCGCCCCGGGGAGCTGTTTTTT. The rearrangement uses TRBV5-6 and TRBJ2-2, with 8 bases fitting TRBD1. Trimming cost V 1 base and J 6 bases; bases outside gene matches: 5. CDR1 SGHDT and CDR2 YYEEEE come from the germline V gene. This CDR3 is 15 amino acids long. Complete variable domain (other parts from reference TRBV5-6 and TRBJ2-2): DAGVTQSPTHLIKTRGQQVTLRCSPKSGHDTVSWYQQALGQGPQFIFQYYEEEERQRGNFPDRFSGHQFPNYSSELNVNALLLGDSALYLCASSLSRGRPGELFFGEGSRLTVL.

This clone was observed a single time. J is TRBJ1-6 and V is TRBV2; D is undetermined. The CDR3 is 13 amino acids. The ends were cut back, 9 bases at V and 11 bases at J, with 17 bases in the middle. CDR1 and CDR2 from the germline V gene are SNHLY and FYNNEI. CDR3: CASCRREETPLHF. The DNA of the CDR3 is TGTGCCAGTTGTCGGCGGGAGGAGACACCCCTCCACTTT.

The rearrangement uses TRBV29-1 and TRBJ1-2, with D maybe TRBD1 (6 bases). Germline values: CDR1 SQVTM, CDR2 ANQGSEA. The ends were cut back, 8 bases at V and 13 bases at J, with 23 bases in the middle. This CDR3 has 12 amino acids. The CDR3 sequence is CSTSAGGGPGTF. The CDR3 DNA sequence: TGCAGCACCTCTGCGGGGGGCGGCCCGGGCACCTTC.

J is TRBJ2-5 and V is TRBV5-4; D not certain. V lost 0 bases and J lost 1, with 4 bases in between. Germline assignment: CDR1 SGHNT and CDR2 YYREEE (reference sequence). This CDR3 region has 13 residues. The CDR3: CASSLGAQETQYF. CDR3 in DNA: TGTGCCAGCAGCTTGGGGGCCCAAGAGACCCAGTACTTC.

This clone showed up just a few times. This chain's CDR3 is CASRVGGYGYTF. CDR3 sequence (DNA): TGTGCCAGCAGAGTGGGCGGTTATGGCTACACCTTC. This chain joins TRBV6-1 and TRBJ1-2, with no clear D. The CDR3 sequence is 12 residues long. Trimming pared 6 bases from V and 5 bases from J, leaving 10 bases between. Germline loops: CDR1 MNHNS, CDR2 SASEGT.

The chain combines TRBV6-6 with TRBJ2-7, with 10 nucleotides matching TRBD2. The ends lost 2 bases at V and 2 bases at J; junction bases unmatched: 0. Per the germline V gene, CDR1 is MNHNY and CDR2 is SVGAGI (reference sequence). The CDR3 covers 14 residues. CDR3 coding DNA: TGTGCCAGCAGTTACGGGACTAGCGCCTACGAGCAGTACTTC. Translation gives CASSYGTSAYEQYF.

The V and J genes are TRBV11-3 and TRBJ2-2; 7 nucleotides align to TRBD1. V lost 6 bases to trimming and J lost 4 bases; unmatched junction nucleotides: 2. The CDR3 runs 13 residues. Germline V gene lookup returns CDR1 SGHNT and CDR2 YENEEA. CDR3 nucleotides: TGTGCCAGCAGTCGACAGGGCACCGGGGAGCTGTTTTTT. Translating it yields CASSRQGTGELFF.

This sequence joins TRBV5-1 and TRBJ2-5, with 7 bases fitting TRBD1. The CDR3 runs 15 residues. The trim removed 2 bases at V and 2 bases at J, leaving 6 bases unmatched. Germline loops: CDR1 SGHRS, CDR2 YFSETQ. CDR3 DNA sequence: TGCGCCAGCAGCTTCCTCGGGACAGCACAAGAGACCCAGTACTTC. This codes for CASSFLGTAQETQYF.

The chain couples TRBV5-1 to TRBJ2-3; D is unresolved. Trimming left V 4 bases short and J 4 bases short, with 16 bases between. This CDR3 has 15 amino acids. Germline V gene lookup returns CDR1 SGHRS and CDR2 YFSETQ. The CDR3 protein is CASSLDDIASDTQYF. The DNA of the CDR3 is TGCGCCAGCAGCCTGGATGACATCGCCTCAGATACGCAGTATTTT.

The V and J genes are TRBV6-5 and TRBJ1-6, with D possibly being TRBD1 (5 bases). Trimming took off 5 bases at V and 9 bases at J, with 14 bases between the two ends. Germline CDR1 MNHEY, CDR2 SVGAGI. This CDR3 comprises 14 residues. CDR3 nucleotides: TGTGCCAGCAGTCTGCGGACTGGGGGTTCACCCCTCCACTTT. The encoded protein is CASSLRTGGSPLHF.

Here the CDR3 DNA reads TGCGCCAGCAAACCGCCTTTTGGGGGGAACACTGAAGCTTTCTTT. As protein: CASKPPFGGNTEAFF. The chain employs TRBV5-1 and TRBJ1-1; D perhaps matches TRBD1 (5 bases). Germline loops: CDR1 SGHRS, CDR2 YFSETQ. V lost 6 bases and J 1 base, leaving 16 bases between the germline ends. The CDR3 has 15 amino acids.

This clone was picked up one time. This CDR3 is CASSTGGLAKNIQYF. CDR3 bases: TGTGCCAGCAGCACAGGGGGTCTAGCCAAAAACATTCAGTACTTC. V gene TRBV25-1 combines with J gene TRBJ2-4; 8 nucleotides agree with TRBD1. This CDR3 spans 15 amino acids. Germline-derived CDR1 and CDR2 are MGHDK and SYGVNS. The ends lost 6 bases at V and 0 bases at J; junction bases unmatched: 4.

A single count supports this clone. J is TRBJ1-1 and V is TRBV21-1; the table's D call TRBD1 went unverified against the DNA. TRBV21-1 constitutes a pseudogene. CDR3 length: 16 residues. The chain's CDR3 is CASSSRGQGMNTEAFF. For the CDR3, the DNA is TGTGCCAGCAGCTCCCGAGGACAGGGGATGAACACTGAAGCTTTCTTT.

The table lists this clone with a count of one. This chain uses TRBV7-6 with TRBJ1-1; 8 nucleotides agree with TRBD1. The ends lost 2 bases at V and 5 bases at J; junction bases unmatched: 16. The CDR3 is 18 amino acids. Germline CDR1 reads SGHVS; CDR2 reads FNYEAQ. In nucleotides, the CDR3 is TGTGCCAGCAGCTTACTACAGGGGGGAGCGGGGTTAGGAACTGAAGCTTTCTTT. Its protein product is CASSLLQGGAGLGTEAFF.

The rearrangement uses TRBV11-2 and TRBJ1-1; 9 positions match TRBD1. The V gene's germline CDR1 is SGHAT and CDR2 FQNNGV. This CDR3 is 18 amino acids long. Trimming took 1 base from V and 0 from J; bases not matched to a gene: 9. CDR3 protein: CASSLALGTGRMNTEAFF. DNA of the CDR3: TGTGCCAGCAGCTTAGCCCTCGGGACAGGGCGCATGAACACTGAAGCTTTCTTT.

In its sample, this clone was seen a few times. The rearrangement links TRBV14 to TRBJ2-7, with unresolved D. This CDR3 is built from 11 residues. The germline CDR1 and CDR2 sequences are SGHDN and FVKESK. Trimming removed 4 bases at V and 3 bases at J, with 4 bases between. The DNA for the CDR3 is TGTGCCAGCAGCCTCGACTACGAGCAGTACTTC. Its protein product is CASSLDYEQYF.

DNA for the CDR3: TGTGCCATCAGTTTAGCGGGAGGTCACAATGAGCAGTTCTTC. Its protein product is CAISLAGGHNEQFF. The rearrangement joins TRBV10-3 to TRBJ2-1, with TRBD2 identical over 10 bases. The CDR3 is made up of 14 amino acids. After removal of 5 bases from V and 5 bases from J, the junction contained 3 bases not matched to a gene. Germline CDR1 is ENHRY and CDR2 is SYGVKD.

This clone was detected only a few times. DNA of the CDR3: TGTGCCAGCAGCCTTACGACGGGACTAGCGGGGAGGTACGAGCAGTACTTC. Encoded protein: CASSLTTGLAGRYEQYF. This chain uses TRBV7-8 with TRBJ2-7, with 13 bases identical to TRBD2. With V trimmed by 5 bases and J by 4 bases, 11 bases remained unmatched. This CDR3 comprises 17 residues. Germline-derived CDR1 and CDR2 are SGHVS and FQNEAQ.

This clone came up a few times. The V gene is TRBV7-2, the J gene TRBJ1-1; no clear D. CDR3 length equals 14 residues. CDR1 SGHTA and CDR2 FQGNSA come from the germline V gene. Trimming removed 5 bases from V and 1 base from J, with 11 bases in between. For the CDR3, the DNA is TGTGCCAGCAGCCCCATGGCCCAGAACACTGAAGCTTTCTTT. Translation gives CASSPMAQNTEAFF.

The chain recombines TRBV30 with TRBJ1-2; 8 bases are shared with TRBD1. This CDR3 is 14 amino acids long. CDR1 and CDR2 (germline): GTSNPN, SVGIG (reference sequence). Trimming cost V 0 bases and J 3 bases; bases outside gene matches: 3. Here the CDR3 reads CAWSVTGEDYGYTF. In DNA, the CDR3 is TGTGCCTGGAGTGTGACAGGGGAGGACTATGGCTACACCTTC. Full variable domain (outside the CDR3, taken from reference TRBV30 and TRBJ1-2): SQTIHQWPATLVQPVGSPLSLECTVEGTSNPNLYWYRQAAGRGLQLLFYSVGIGQISSEVPQNLSASRPQDRQFILSSKKLLLSDSGFYLCAWSVTGEDYGYTFGSGTRLTVV.

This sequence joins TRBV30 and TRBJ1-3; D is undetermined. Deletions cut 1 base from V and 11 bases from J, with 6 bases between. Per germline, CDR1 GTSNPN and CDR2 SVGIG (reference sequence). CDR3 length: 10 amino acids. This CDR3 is CAWSGRAIYF. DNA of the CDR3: TGTGCCTGGAGTGGCCGGGCCATATATTTT.

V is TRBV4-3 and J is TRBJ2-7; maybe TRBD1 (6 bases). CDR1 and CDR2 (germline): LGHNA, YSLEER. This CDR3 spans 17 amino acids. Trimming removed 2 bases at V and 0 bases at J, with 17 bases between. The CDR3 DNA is TGCGCCAGCAGCCAAAGCCTAACCGGGACAAGCTCCTACGAGCAGTACTTC. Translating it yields CASSQSLTGTSSYEQYF.

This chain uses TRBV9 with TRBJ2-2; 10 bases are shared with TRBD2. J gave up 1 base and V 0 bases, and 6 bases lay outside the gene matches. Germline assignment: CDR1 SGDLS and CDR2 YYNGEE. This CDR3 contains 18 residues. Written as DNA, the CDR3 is TGTGCCAGCAGCGTAGGGGTAGTAGCGGGAGGGAACACCGGGGAGCTGTTTTTT. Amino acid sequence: CASSVGVVAGGNTGELFF.